The T cell receptor (beta chain) described here comes from a study of T cell changes during pregnancy in multiple sclerosis (dated 2019 in TCRdb). About the full investigation: In women with multiple sclerosis, the researchers looked at how the T cell repertoire shifted as pregnancy progressed.

To note about this clone: Its antigen remains unidentified. No much larger clone is present one base from it, and per-base qualities are unavailable.

The CDR3 covers 12 residues, taking in both the cysteine and the phenylalanine. Left in the record is the CDR3 DNA by itself, 36 bases read in frame from the first base. CDR1 SEHNR and CDR2 FQNEAQ are derived from the germline V gene (reference sequence). V is clipped by 8 bases and J by 10 bases, and the sequence between their germline boundaries is 15 bases long. Libraries were constructed by the immunoSEQ multiplex PCR assay. TCRdb obtained this table from immuneACCESS and retained in-frame rearrangements with V and J assigned. These tables miss some clones; where compared with another copy, unresolved V genes account for less than half of the shortfall, and the remainder is unexplained. Across this sample there are about 53,000 clones, with under 95% seen only once. Under 3.5% of the sample rests with the top ten.

The sequence is built from TRBV7-9 and TRBJ2-1, and TRBD1 may be the D gene, going by 5 matching bases. This TCR was recovered from a female donor with multiple sclerosis, enrolled in a pregnancy study. Source: CD8+ T cells from peripheral blood mononuclear cells, taken before pregnancy. The base sequence is TGTGCCAGCTGGGCCCCGCCAGGGGAGCAGTTCTTC. Translated, it reads CASWAPPGEQFF.